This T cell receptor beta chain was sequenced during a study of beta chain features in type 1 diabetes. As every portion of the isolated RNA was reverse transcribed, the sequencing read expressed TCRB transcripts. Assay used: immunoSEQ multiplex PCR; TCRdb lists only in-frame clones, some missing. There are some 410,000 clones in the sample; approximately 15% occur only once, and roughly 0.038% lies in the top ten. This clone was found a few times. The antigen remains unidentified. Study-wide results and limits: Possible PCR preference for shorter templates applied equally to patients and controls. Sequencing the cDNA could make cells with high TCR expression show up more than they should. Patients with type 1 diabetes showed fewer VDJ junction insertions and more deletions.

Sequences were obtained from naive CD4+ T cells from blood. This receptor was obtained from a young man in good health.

CDR3 in DNA: TGCAGCGCGGGACTGACCAATGAGCAGTTCTTC. Its protein is CSAGLTNEQFF. J is TRBJ2-1 and V is TRBV29-1; the D gene is possibly TRBD2 (6 bases). The V end was cut by 7 bases, the J end by 6 bases, with 10 bases between. CDR3 length equals 11 residues. CDR1 is SQVTM, CDR2 ANQGSEA, per germline.